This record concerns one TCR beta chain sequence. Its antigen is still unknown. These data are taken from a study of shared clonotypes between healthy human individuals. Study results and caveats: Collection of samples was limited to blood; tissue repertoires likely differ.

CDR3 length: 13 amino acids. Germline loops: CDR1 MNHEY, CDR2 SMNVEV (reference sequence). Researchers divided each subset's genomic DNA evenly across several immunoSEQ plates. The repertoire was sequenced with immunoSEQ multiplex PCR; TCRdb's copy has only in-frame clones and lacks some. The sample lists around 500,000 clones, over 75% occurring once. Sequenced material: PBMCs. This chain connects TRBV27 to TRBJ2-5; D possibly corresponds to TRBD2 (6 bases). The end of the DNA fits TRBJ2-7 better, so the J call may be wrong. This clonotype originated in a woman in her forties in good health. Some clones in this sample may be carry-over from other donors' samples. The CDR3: CASSSSGDYEQYF. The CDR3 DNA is TGTGCCAGCAGCAGTAGCGGAGACTACGAGCAGTACTTC.